This TCR beta chain appears in the sequencing data of a study of cytotoxic CD8 clonotypes in ibrutinib-treated CLL. The table came from immunoSEQ multiplex PCR; TCRdb's copy has only in-frame clones and leaves some out. In the table there are more than 70,000 clones, 79% of which are singletons. Libraries of TCR beta were made from 1.5 to 2 micrograms of genomic DNA that came from cryopreserved PBMCs. The material sequenced was PBMCs, taken after 12 months of ibrutinib treatment. The TCR sequence derives from a human donor with chronic lymphocytic leukemia.

The CDR3 spells CASWNRELTGELFF. CDR3 DNA: TGTGCCAGTTGGAACAGGGAACTCACCGGGGAGCTGTTTTTT. The chain recombines TRBV19 with TRBJ2-2, with TRBD1 as a possible D gene (6 bases). CDR3 length equals 14 residues. Trimming took 8 bases from V and 4 from J, leaving 14 bases between them. Per germline, CDR1 LNHDA and CDR2 SQIVND (reference sequence).